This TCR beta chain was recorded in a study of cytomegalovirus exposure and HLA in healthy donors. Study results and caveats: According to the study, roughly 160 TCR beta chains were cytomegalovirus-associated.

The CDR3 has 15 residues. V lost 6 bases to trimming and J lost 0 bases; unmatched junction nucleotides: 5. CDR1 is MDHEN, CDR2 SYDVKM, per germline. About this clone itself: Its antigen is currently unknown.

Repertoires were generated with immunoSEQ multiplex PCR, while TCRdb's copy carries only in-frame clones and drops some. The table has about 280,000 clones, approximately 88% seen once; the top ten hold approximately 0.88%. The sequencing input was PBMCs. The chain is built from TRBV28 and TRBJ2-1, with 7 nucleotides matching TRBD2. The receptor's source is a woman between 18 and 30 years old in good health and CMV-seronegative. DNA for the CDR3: TGTGCCAGCAGATCCGGGACTACCTCCTACAATGAGCAGTTCTTC. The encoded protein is CASRSGTTSYNEQFF.